This T cell receptor (beta chain) stems from a study of blood T cell repertoires in COVID-19. Study-wide context: Acute and convalescent COVID-19 specimens originated in the United States, Italy and Spain.

Source study methods: Scientists estimated how many nucleated cells there were by amplifying reference gene primers. The method was immunoSEQ multiplex PCR; TCRdb's version includes in-frame clones alone and lacks a portion of them. The DNA was the basis for D and trimming; V, J and clone size are from that table. The data show over 70,000 clones, with 80% seen just once and around 21% held by the top ten. V lost 4 bases, J lost 5 bases, and 4 bases stayed unmatched. The V gene's germline CDR1 is MNHEY and CDR2 SVGAGI. The CDR3 loop spans 13 amino acids. The sequencing input was peripheral blood. This sequence was found in a woman aged 80 or over with acute or convalescent COVID-19. V usage is TRBV6-5 and J usage is TRBJ1-2; TRBD1 agrees at 7 bases. CDR3 residues: CASSSRGTYGYTF. CDR3 DNA sequence: TGTGCCAGCAGTTCCAGGGGGACATATGGCTACACCTTC.